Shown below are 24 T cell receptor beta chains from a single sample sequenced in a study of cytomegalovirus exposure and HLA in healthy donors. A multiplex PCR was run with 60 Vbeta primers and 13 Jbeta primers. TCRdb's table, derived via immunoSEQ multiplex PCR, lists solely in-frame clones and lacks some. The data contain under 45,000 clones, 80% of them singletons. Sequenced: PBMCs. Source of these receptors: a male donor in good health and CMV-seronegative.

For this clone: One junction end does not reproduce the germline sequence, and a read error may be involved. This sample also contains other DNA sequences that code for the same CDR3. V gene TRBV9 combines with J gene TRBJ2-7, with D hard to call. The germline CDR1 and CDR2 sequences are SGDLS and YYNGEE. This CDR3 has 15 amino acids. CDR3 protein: CASSVEMVGAYEQYF. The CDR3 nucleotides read TGTGCCAGCAGCGTAGAAATGGTTGGAGCCTACGAGCAGTATTTC.

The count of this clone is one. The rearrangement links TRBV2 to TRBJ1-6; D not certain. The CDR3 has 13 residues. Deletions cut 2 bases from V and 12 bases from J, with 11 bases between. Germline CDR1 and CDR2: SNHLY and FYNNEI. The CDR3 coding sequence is TGTGCCAGCAGTGAATGGCAGGTTGAACCCCTCCACTTT. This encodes CASSEWQVEPLHF.

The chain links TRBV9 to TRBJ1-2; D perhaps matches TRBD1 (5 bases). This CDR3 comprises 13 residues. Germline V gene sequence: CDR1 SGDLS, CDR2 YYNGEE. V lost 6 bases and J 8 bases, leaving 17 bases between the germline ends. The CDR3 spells CASTPRAGEGYTF. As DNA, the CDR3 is TGTGCCAGCACCCCCAGGGCGGGAGAGGGCTACACCTTC. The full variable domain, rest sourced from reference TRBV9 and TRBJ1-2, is DSGVTQTPKHLITATGQRVTLRCSPRSGDLSVYWYQQSLDQGLQFLIQYYNGEERAKGNILERFSAQQFPDLHSELNLSSLELGDSALYFCASTPRAGEGYTFGSGTRLTVV.

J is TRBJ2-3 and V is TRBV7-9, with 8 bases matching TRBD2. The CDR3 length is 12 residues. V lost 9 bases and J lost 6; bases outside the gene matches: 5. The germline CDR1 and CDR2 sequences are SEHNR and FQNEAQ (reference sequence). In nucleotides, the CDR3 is TGTGCCAGTAGCGGGGCCCAGGATACGCAGTATTTT. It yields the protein CASSGAQDTQYF.

CDR3 amino acids: CASSSGTRGRGEQFF. The CDR3 nucleotides are TGTGCCAGCAGTTCCGGGACTAGGGGACGGGGTGAGCAGTTCTTC. The gene calls are TRBV27 and TRBJ2-1; 8 nucleotides line up with TRBD2. After removal of 4 bases from V and 9 bases from J, the junction contained 11 bases not matched to a gene. The CDR3 runs to 15 residues. Per germline, CDR1 MNHEY and CDR2 SMNVEV (reference sequence).

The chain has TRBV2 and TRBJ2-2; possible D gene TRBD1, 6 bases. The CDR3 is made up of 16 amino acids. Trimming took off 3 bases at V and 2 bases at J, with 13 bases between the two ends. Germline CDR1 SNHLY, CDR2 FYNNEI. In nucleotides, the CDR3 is TGTGCCAGCAGTGAGGCAGGGGCGCGTAACACCGGGGAGCTGTTTTTT. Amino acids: CASSEAGARNTGELFF.

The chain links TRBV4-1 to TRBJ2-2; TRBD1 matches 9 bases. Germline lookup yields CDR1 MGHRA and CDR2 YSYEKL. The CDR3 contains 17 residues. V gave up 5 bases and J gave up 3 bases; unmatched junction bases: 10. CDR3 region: CASSDFPTGGYTGELFF. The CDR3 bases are TGCGCCAGCAGCGACTTTCCGACAGGGGGTTACACCGGGGAGCTGTTTTTT.

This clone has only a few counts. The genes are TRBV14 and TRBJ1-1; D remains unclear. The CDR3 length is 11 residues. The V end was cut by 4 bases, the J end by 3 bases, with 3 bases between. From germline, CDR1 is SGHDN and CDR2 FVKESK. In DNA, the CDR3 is TGTGCCAGCAGCCCCTACACTGAAGCTTTCTTT. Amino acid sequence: CASSPYTEAFF.

The CDR3 sequence is CASSRQLFCPYEQYF. The CDR3 nucleotides read TGTGCCAGCAGCAGACAGTTGTTTTGCCCCTACGAGCAGTACTTC. The chain carries TRBV6-7 and TRBJ2-7; D may be TRBD1 (5 bases). TRBV6-7 belongs to the ORF category, with a function that is uncertain. This CDR3 has 15 residues. Trimming left V 6 bases short and J 2 bases short, with 17 bases between.

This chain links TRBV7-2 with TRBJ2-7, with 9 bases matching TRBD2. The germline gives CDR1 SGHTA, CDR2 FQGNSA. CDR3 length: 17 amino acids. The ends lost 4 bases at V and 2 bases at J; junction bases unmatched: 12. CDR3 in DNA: TGTGCCAGCAGCTCCCACGGGGGCGCGGGAGGGGCCTACGAGCAGTACTTC. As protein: CASSSHGGAGGAYEQYF.

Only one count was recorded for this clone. The CDR3 coding sequence is TGTGCCAGCAGTACCACAGGGTCCAATGAGCAGTTCTTC. This codes for CASSTTGSNEQFF. The chain has TRBV28 and TRBJ2-1; the D gene is possibly TRBD1 (6 bases). Trimming removed 5 bases at V and 6 bases at J, with 11 bases between. Germline-derived CDR1 and CDR2 are MDHEN and SYDVKM. The CDR3 covers 13 residues.

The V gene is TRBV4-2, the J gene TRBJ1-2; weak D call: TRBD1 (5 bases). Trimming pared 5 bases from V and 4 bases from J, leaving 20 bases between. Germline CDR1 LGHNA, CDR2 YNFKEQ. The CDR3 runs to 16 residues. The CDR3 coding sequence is TGTGCCAGCAGCTCCGGAACCTGGGCGCAGGGCTATGGCTACACCTTC. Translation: CASSSGTWAQGYGYTF.

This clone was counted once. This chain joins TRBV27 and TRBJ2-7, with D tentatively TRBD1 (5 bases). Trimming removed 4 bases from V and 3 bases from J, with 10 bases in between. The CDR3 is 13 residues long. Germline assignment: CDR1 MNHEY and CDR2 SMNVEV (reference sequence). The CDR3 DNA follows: TGTGCCAGCAGTTCCAGGGTTTTCTACGAGCAGTACTTC. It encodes CASSSRVFYEQYF.

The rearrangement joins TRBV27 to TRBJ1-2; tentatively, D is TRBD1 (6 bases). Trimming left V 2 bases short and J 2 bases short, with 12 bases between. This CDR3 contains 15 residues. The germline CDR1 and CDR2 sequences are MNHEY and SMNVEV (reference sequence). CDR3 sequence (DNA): TGTGCCAGCAGTTTAAGGGGGAAGCGAAACTATGGCTACACCTTC. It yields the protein CASSLRGKRNYGYTF.

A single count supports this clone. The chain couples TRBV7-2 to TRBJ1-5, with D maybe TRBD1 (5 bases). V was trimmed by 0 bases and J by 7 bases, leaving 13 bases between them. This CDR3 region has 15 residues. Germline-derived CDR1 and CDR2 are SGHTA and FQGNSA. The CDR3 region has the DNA TGTGCCAGCAGCTTAGCCGGGGGTTCGGGACAGCCCCAGCATTTT. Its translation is CASSLAGGSGQPQHF.

The CDR3 loop reads CASSPQVGSDEQFF. The CDR3 region has the DNA TGTGCCAGCAGCCCCCAGGTCGGGAGCGATGAGCAGTTCTTC. The chain recombines TRBV7-3 with TRBJ2-1; tentative D call: TRBD2 (6 bases). The V gene lost 5 bases and the J gene lost 8 bases, with 16 bases spanning the gap. Per the germline V gene, CDR1 is SGHTA and CDR2 is FQGTGA. The CDR3 is 14 residues long.

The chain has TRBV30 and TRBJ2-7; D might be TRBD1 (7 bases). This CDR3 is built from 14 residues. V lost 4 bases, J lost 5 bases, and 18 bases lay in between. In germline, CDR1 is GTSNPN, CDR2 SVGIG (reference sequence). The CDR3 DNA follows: TGTGCCTGGAATAGGGGGCAGGGGGGTGACGAGCAGTACTTC. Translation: CAWNRGQGGDEQYF.

The CDR3 here is CASGRGGDTEAFF. CDR3 DNA sequence: TGTGCCAGCGGGCGCGGAGGTGACACTGAAGCTTTCTTT. The V call is TRBV6-6, the J call TRBJ1-1; D unclear. The CDR3 spans 13 residues. Trimming stripped 8 bases from V and 3 bases from J, with 13 bases between. CDR1 MNHNY and CDR2 SVGAGI come from the germline V gene (reference sequence).

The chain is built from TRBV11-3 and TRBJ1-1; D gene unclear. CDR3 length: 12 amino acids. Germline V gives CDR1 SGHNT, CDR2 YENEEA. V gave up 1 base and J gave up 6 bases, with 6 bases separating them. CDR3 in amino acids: CASSLGAAEAFF. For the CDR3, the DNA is TGTGCCAGCAGCTTAGGGGCCGCTGAAGCTTTCTTT.

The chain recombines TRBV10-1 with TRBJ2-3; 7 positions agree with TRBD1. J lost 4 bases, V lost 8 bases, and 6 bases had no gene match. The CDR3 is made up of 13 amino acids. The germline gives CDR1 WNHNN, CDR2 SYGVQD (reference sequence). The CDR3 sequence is CASGNRGADTQYF. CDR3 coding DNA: TGCGCCAGCGGGAACAGGGGTGCAGATACGCAGTATTTT.

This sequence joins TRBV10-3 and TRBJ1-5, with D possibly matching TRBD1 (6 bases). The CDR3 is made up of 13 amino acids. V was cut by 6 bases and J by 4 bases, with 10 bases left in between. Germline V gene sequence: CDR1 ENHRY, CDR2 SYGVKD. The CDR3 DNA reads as TGTGCCATCAGGGGGAGGGGGAATCAGCCCCAGCATTTT. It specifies CAIRGRGNQPQHF.

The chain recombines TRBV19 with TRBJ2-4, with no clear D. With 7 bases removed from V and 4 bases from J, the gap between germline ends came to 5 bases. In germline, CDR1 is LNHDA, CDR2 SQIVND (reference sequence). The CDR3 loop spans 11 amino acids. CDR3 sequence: CASKEKNIQYF. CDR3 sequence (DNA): TGTGCCAGTAAAGAGAAAAACATTCAGTACTTC.

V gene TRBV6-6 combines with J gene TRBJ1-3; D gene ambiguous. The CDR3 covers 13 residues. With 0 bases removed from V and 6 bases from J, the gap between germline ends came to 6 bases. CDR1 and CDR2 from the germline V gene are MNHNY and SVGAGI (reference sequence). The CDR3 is CASSYSRENTIYF. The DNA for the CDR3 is TGTGCCAGCAGTTACTCGCGTGAAAACACCATATATTTT.

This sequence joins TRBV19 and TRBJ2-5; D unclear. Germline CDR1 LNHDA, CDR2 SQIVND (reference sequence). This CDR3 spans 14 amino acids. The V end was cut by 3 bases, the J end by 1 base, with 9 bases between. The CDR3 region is CASSMTRTQETQYF. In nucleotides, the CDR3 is TGTGCCAGTAGTATGACAAGAACCCAAGAGACCCAGTACTTC. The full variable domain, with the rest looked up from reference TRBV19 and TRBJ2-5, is DGGITQSPKYLFRKEGQNVTLSCEQNLNHDAMYWYRQDPGQGLRLIYYSQIVNDFQKGDIAEGYSVSREKKESFPLTVTSAQKNPTAFYLCASSMTRTQETQYFGPGTRLLVL.